This TCR beta chain was retrieved from a study of T cell responses to AZD1222 COVID-19 vaccine. Study results and limitations: Repertoire sampling was restricted to post-peak T cell response timepoints. Baseline antibody screening turned up just six or seven seropositive AZD1222 recipients.

Clones were read by immunoSEQ multiplex PCR, and TCRdb kept only the in-frame ones, dropping some. Of roughly 81,000 clones in the sample, around 85% are singletons; the top ten hold approximately 8%. The germline CDR1 and CDR2 sequences are SEHNR and FQNEAQ (reference sequence). This CDR3 has 14 residues. A note on this clone: Its antigen remains unknown. A read error may produce the germline difference seen at one junction end.

The clonotype comes from an adult in good health. V gene TRBV7-9 combines with J gene TRBJ2-3; D gene ambiguous. The input for sequencing was peripheral blood, taken on day 0 of AZD1222 vaccination. Written as DNA, the CDR3 is TGTGCCAGCAGCTTAGAGGGTGGCTTCCACCAACAAGTATTT. This sequence encodes CASSLEGGFHQQVF.